Given below is one T cell receptor beta chain in context. CDR1 SGHNT and CDR2 YYREEE come from the germline V gene (reference sequence). The CDR3 is 16 amino acids. Deletions cut 4 bases from V and 3 bases from J, with 17 bases between. This record belongs to a study of T cell changes during pregnancy in multiple sclerosis. Clones were sequenced by immunoSEQ multiplex PCR, and TCRdb holds only the in-frame ones, with some missing. The sample consists of tens of thousands of clones, roughly 92% of them appearing once. The rearrangement joins TRBV5-4 to TRBJ2-1; TRBD1 might be the D (5 bases). This clonotype was sampled from a female donor with multiple sclerosis, enrolled in a pregnancy study. This sample comprised peripheral blood, obtained in the second trimester of pregnancy. CDR3 sequence (DNA): TGTGCCAGCAGCCGTCCCGGGCGAAGGGGCTACAATGAGCAGTTCTTC. This translates into CASSRPGRRGYNEQFF.